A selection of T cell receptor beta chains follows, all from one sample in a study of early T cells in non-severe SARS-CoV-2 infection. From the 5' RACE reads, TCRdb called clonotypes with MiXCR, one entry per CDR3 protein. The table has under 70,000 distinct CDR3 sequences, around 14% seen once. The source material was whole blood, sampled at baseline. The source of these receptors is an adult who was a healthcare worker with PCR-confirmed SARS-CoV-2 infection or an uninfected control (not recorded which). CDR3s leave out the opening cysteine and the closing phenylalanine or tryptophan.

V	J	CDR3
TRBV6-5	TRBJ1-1	ASSYRQGYEAF
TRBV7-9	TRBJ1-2	ASSLVDGYT
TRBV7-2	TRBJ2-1	ASSSAGASYNEQF
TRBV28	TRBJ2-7	ASGSGRAAYEQY
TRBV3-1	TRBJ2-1	ASSPGLAGGERF
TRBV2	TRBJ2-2	ASSRAGANTGELF
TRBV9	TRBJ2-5	ASSPGLSGRETQY
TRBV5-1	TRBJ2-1	ASSVGTGGWEQF
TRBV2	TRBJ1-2	ASSDAQPGYT
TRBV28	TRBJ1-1	ASSLLGYGAEAF
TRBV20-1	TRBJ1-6	SAPLGGAYNSPLH
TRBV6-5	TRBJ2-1	ASSSPGLHYNEQF
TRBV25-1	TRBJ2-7	ASSDPRRQGLYEQY
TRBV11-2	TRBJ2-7	ASSLESSYPGQSSYEQY
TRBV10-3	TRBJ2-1	AISEQDEQF
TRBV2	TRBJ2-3	ASSEEPDTQY
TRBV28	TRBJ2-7	ASSPPFLGTSGSRRYEQY
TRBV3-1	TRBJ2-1	ASSQGTDPTYNEQF
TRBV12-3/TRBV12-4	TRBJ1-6	ASSPRDSSPLH
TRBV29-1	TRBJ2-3	SGWTVSEDTQY
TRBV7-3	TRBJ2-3	ASSLRRAGGGTDTQY
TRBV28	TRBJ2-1	ASSLPAGPDEQF